A selection of T cell receptor beta chains follows, all from one sample in a study of a mutant IDH1 vaccine in newly diagnosed glioma. Their cognate antigens are unknown. Measured with immunoSEQ multiplex PCR; TCRdb has only the in-frame clones, and not every one. The repertoire includes tens of thousands of clones, 74% of them detected once, and roughly 4.7% sits in the top ten. This material consisted of PBMCs, taken from a glioma patient whose treatment included an IDH1 peptide vaccine. Receptors originate from a man in his fifties with glioma. Both conserved end residues are part of each CDR3. Only some rows state a clone size, as once, few, many or a class for expanded clones.

clone size	V gene	J gene	CDR3 length	CDR3 protein
.	TRBV5-1	TRBJ1-1	13	CASSLGQQTEAFF
once	TRBV5-1	TRBJ1-1	13	CASSLARDTEAFF
.	TRBV13	TRBJ2-1	11	CASSPLNEQFF
.	TRBV27	TRBJ2-7	16	CASSPRVEGATYEQYF
.	TRBV6-6	TRBJ2-5	12	CASSFNQETQYF
.	TRBV19	TRBJ1-5	13	CASRVTPNQPQHF
.	TRBV4-1	TRBJ2-7	15	CASSQGGGVPDEQYF
.	TRBV11-2	TRBJ1-4	16	CASSLDRRDRGEKLFF
.	TRBV4-1	TRBJ1-1	12	CASSQANTEAFF
.	TRBV20-1	TRBJ1-1	11	CSAAVGTEAFF
.	TRBV7-2	TRBJ2-1	17	CASSLGGTSGGQNEQFF
.	TRBV14	TRBJ2-7	18	CASSKPGTGPFSSYEQYF
.	TRBV10-2	TRBJ2-5	11	CAPREGETQYF
.	TRBV7-3	TRBJ1-2	14	CASSPMGGGDGYTF
.	TRBV7-9	TRBJ2-1	11	CASSGYNEQFF
.	TRBV7-9	TRBJ1-4	15	CASSSRQTDNEKLFF
.	TRBV7-2	TRBJ2-1	16	CASSLPGGGPRDEQFF
.	TRBV6-1	TRBJ1-5	14	CASRPTGEGSAQHF
.	TRBV11-3	TRBJ2-5	12	CASSSDRDTQYF
.	TRBV7-2	TRBJ2-1	13	CASSLSGVNEQFF
once	TRBV7-9	TRBJ2-2	13	CASSPGVTGELFF
.	TRBV19	TRBJ1-1	14	CASSTGTGNTEAFF
few	TRBV29-1	TRBJ2-1	12	CSAGTSGNEQFF
.	TRBV29-1	TRBJ1-1	13	CSVERQLNTEAFF
.	TRBV28	TRBJ1-2	14	CASSPGQRFYGYTF
.	TRBV10-3	TRBJ2-1	13	CAISDVQHNEQFF
.	TRBV10-2	TRBJ1-2	14	CASQQDGPSGGYTF
.	TRBV5-4	TRBJ1-5	14	CASSLDGNGQPQHF
.	TRBV7-8	TRBJ1-1	15	CASSLVGSGGPEAFF
few	TRBV9	TRBJ1-5	14	CASSVGGSNQPQHF
.	TRBV2	TRBJ2-1	13	CASSLGSYNEQFF
medium-sized	TRBV7-6	TRBJ1-2	12	CASSLGGGYYTF
few	TRBV27	TRBJ1-5	17	CASSPSADWTANQPQHF
.	TRBV25-1	TRBJ1-1	13	CASRAGGYAEAFF
.	TRBV7-2	TRBJ1-2	13	CASSPDSNYGYTF
.	TRBV7-2	TRBJ2-5	15	CASSLTRVYQETQYF
.	TRBV5-8	TRBJ2-2	15	CASSSSGGYTGELFF
.	TRBV7-8	TRBJ1-5	15	CASSPGQGPHQPQHF
.	TRBV4-2	TRBJ2-4	16	CASTKHWAGLGNIQYF
.	TRBV6-1	TRBJ2-4	14	CASSVQGPGNIQYF